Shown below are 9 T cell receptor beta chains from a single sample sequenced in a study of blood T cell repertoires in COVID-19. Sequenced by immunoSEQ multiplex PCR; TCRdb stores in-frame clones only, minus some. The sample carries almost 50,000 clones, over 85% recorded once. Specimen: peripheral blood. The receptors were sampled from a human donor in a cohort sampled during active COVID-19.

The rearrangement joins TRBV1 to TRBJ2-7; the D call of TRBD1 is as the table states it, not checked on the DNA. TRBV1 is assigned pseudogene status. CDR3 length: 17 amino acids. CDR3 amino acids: CTSSQAFPDRGPYEQYV. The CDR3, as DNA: TGCACCAGCAGCCAAGCTTTTCCGGACAGGGGGCCCTACGAGCAGTACGTC.

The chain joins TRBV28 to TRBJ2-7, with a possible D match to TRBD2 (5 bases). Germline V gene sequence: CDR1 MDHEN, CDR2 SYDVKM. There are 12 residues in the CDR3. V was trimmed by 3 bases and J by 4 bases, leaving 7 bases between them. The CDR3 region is CASSFRGYEQYV. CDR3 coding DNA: TGTGCCAGCAGTTTTCGGGGTTACGAGCAGTACGTC.

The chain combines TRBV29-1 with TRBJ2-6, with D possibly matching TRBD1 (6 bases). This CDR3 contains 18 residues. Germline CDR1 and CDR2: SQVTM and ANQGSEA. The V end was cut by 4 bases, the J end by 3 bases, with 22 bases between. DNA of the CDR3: TGCAGCGTTGGCGGTTTACAGGGTGTAAAGGGTGGGGCCAACGTCCTGACTTTC. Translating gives CSVGGLQGVKGGANVLTF. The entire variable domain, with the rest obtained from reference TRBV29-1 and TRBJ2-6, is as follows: SAVISQKPSRDICQRGTSLTIQCQVDSQVTMMFWYRQQPGQSLTLIATANQGSEATYESGFVIDKFPISRPNLTFSTLTVSNMSPEDSSIYLCSVGGLQGVKGGANVLTFGAGSRLTVL.

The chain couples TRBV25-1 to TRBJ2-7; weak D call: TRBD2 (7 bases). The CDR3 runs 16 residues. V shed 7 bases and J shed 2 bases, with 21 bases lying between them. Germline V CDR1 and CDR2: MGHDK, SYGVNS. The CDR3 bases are TGTGCCAGCACCCCTAGGGGGGGGCGCGGGGCCTACGAGCAGTACTTC. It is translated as CASTPRGGRGAYEQYF.

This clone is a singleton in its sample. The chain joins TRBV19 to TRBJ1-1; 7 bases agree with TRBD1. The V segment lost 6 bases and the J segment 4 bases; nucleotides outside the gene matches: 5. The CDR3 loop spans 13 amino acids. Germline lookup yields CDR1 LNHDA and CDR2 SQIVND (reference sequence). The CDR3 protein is CASRTGLATEAFF. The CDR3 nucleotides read TGTGCCAGTAGGACAGGGTTGGCCACTGAAGCTTTCTTT.

Here the CDR3 reads CASSAYGGANYGYTF. CDR3 coding DNA: TGTGCCAGTAGTGCCTATGGAGGCGCTAACTATGGCTACACCTTC. V gene TRBV19 combines with J gene TRBJ1-2; D uncertain. The CDR3 contains 15 residues. Trimming shortened V by 5 bases and J by 0 bases, and 13 bases separated the two germline ends. CDR1 is LNHDA and CDR2 is SQIVND in the germline V gene (reference sequence).

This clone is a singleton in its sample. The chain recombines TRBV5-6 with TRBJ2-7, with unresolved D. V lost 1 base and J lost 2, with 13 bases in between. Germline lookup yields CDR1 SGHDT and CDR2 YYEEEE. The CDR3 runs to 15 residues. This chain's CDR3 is CASSLLKAYPYEQYV. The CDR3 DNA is TGTGCCAGCAGCTTGTTGAAAGCGTACCCCTACGAGCAGTACGTC.

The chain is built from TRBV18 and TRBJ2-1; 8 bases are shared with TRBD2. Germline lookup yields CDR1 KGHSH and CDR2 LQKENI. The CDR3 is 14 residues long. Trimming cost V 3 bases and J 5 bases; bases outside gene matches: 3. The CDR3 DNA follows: TGTGCCAGCTCACCGGGACTAGGGGACAATGAGCAGTTCTTC. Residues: CASSPGLGDNEQFF.

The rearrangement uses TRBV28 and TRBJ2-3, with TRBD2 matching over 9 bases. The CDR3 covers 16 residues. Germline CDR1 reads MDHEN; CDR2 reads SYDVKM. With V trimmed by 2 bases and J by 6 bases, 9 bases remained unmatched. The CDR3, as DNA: TGTGCCAGCAGTTTACTGGTAGCGGGAGCGGACGATACGCAGTATTTT. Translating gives CASSLLVAGADDTQYF. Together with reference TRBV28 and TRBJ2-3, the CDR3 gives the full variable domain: DVKVTQSSRYLVKRTGEKVFLECVQDMDHENMFWYRQDPGLGLRLIYFSYDVKMKEKGDIPEGYSVSREKKERFSLILESASTNQTSMYLCASSLLVAGADDTQYFGPGTRLTVL.